This T cell receptor (beta chain) was recorded in a study of metastatic and nonmetastatic thyroid tumors. The overall study: Repertoire comparison spanned blood and tumor or nodule tissue of malignant and benign thyroid patients.

Not a single patient had been given any form of treatment at any point before undergoing thyroid surgery. CDR1 and CDR2 (germline): MNHEY, SVGEGT. Trimming took off 6 bases at V and 1 base at J, with 20 bases between the two ends. The CDR3 contains 17 residues. As handled by the study authors: The distant-metastasis classifier for papillary thyroid cancer was built from CDR3 differences across clinicopathological groups. TCRdb re-called clones via MiXCR from the PCR reads. TCRdb's processing, not the authors' own work, is the source of the V and J calls. Of some 30,000 clones listed, around a third are singletons. The study, taken as a whole, reports: It was reportedly found that TCR beta diversity was significantly higher in malignant thyroid tumors than in benign nodules, a difference seen in both blood and tumor samples.

This clone has ten or more counts. Antigen: not known. The chain links TRBV6-2 or TRBV6-3 to TRBJ2-3, with D perhaps matching TRBD1 or TRBD2 (5 bases each). The origin of this receptor is a female donor with papillary thyroid cancer or a benign thyroid nodule (not recorded which). Some clones in this sample may be carry-over from other donors' samples. Sequenced material: tumor tissue. The CDR3 DNA follows: TGTGCCAGCAGCCCTAAGGGACGACTGACTGGCACAGATACGCAGTATTTT. Encoded protein: CASSPKGRLTGTDTQYF.